This entry lists 31 T cell receptor beta chains sequenced from one sample in a study of cytomegalovirus exposure and HLA in healthy donors. Profiled with immunoSEQ multiplex PCR; TCRdb holds only in-frame clones, not every one. The sample includes roughly 98,000 clones, around 88% of them seen just once. Sequencing used PBMCs. The receptor source for this set is a woman aged 25 to 45 in good health and CMV-seronegative.

This chain links TRBV7-3 with TRBJ2-3; the D gene is possibly TRBD1 (6 bases). Trimming took off 5 bases at V and 2 bases at J, with 11 bases between the two ends. Germline CDR1 reads SGHTA; CDR2 reads FQGTGA. CDR3 size: 14 residues. The CDR3 nucleotides are TGTGCCAGCAGCCCTGGACAGACCACAGATACGCAGTATTTT. It specifies CASSPGQTTDTQYF.

This sequence joins TRBV6-5 and TRBJ2-7; tentative D call: TRBD2 (7 bases). Germline V gives CDR1 MNHEY, CDR2 SVGAGI. V gave up 7 bases and J gave up 5 bases, with 21 bases separating them. The CDR3 is 15 residues long. This CDR3 reads CASTPRRGGRDEQYF. CDR3 coding DNA: TGTGCCAGCACTCCCCGGAGGGGGGGCCGCGACGAGCAGTACTTC.

This sequence joins TRBV27 and TRBJ2-7, with unresolved D. The V gene lost 4 bases and the J gene lost 4 bases, with 5 bases spanning the gap. Per the germline V gene, CDR1 is MNHEY and CDR2 is SMNVEV (reference sequence). The CDR3 contains 11 residues. For the CDR3, the DNA is TGTGCCAGCAGTTACAAGTACGAGCAGTACTTC. Amino acids: CASSYKYEQYF.

The gene calls are TRBV11-3 and TRBJ1-1; D might be TRBD1 (5 bases). V shed 5 bases and J shed 6 bases, with 13 bases lying between them. The CDR3 has 13 residues. Germline values: CDR1 SGHNT, CDR2 YENEEA. The CDR3 DNA reads as TGTGCCAGCAGCCCCGGACATGTGGCTGAAGCTTTCTTT. Encoded protein: CASSPGHVAEAFF.

This clone was detected only once. The J gene is TRBJ2-5, the V gene TRBV5-1; 7 positions match TRBD2. CDR1 is SGHRS and CDR2 is YFSETQ in the germline V gene. CDR3 length: 17 amino acids. J was trimmed by 3 bases and V by 0 bases; bases with no gene match: 11. As DNA, the CDR3 is TGCGCCAGCAGCTTGGTCTTAGCTAGCGGTACGGAAGAGACCCAGTACTTC. Its protein product is CASSLVLASGTEETQYF.

The rearrangement uses TRBV6-5 and TRBJ1-3, with 8 nucleotides matching TRBD1. CDR3 size: 14 residues. Germline trimming cut 5 bases from V and 3 bases from J; bases unmatched to any gene: 3. Germline CDR1 MNHEY, CDR2 SVGAGI. In nucleotides, the CDR3 is TGTGCCAGCAGTGCAGGGGGCGGTGGAAACACCATATATTTT. As protein: CASSAGGGGNTIYF.

The chain is built from TRBV27 and TRBJ2-7, with D maybe TRBD1 (5 bases). The V gene's germline CDR1 is MNHEY and CDR2 SMNVEV (reference sequence). The CDR3 is 13 residues long. Deletions cut 5 bases from V and 2 bases from J, with 10 bases between. The CDR3 sequence is CASSDRATYEQYF. CDR3 DNA: TGTGCCAGCAGTGACAGAGCGACCTACGAGCAGTACTTC.

The chain is built from TRBV27 and TRBJ1-4, with D tentatively TRBD1 (6 bases). Germline CDR1 MNHEY, CDR2 SMNVEV (reference sequence). CDR3 length: 14 residues. V shed 3 bases and J shed 7 bases, with 12 bases lying between them. The CDR3 spells CASSFGAGVEKLFF. The CDR3 nucleotides read TGTGCCAGCAGTTTCGGGGCAGGGGTTGAAAAACTGTTTTTT.

This clone was seen only once. The chain uses TRBV4-1 and TRBJ2-5; 8 bases line up with TRBD2. The junction had 5 bases not matched to a gene; V was cut back by 4 bases and J by 4 bases. The CDR3 totals 14 residues. The germline gives CDR1 MGHRA, CDR2 YSYEKL. The CDR3 nucleotides are TGCGCCAGCAGCCTTACGGGGGGGCGAGAGACCCAGTACTTC. Amino acid sequence: CASSLTGGRETQYF.

The chain carries TRBV7-2 and TRBJ2-5; D ambiguous. V gave up 1 base and J gave up 5 bases, with 8 bases separating them. The CDR3 extends over 13 amino acids. The germline V gene encodes CDR1 SGHTA and CDR2 FQGNSA. The CDR3 loop is CASSLGLAETQYF. CDR3 coding DNA: TGTGCCAGCAGCTTAGGACTGGCCGAGACCCAGTACTTC.

Here the CDR3 DNA reads TGTGCCAGCAGCTTGGGTAACGTGGGGGCGTTGGGCTACACCTTC. Its translation: CASSLGNVGALGYTF. The rearrangement uses TRBV5-4 and TRBJ1-2, with a possible D match to TRBD1 (6 bases). With 0 bases removed from V and 8 bases from J, the gap between germline ends came to 17 bases. The germline gives CDR1 SGHNT, CDR2 YYREEE (reference sequence). The CDR3 extends over 15 amino acids.

This chain joins TRBV7-3 and TRBJ2-3; 10 bases match TRBD2. With 4 bases clipped from V and 1 base from J, the junction kept 2 bases outside the gene matches. CDR3 size: 15 residues. In germline, CDR1 is SGHTA, CDR2 FQGTGA. DNA of the CDR3: TGTGCCAGCAGCTCCGGACTAGCGGGCACAGATACGCAGTATTTT. It is translated as CASSSGLAGTDTQYF.

The CDR3 coding sequence is TGCGCCAGCAGCTTCGCGGGCGAGACCCAGTACTTC. Its protein product is CASSFAGETQYF. The chain is built from TRBV5-1 and TRBJ2-5, with D perhaps matching TRBD2 (5 bases). V dropped 2 bases and J dropped 5 bases, with 7 bases sitting between them. This CDR3 comprises 12 residues. Germline CDR1 is SGHRS and CDR2 is YFSETQ.

In its sample, this clone was seen once. CDR3 DNA: TGTGCCAGTACTGACTGGAGCTCCTACAATGAGCAGTTCTTC. Translation: CASTDWSSYNEQFF. The V and J genes are TRBV6-1 and TRBJ2-1; D not certain. Germline-derived CDR1 and CDR2 are MNHNS and SASEGT. The CDR3 totals 14 residues. V lost 9 bases and J lost 0, with 12 bases in between.

CDR3 loop: CASSLAPPGLAGEQYF. The CDR3 DNA sequence: TGCGCCAGCAGCTTGGCCCCCCCGGGGCTAGCGGGAGAGCAGTACTTC. The chain links TRBV5-1 to TRBJ2-7, with 9 bases aligning to TRBD2. With V trimmed by 0 bases and J by 7 bases, 11 bases remained unmatched. Looked up from germline, CDR1 is SGHRS and CDR2 is YFSETQ. The CDR3 covers 16 residues.

V and J are TRBV4-3 and TRBJ2-1; TRBD2 matches 16 bases. Trimming took 3 bases from V and 7 from J; bases not matched to a gene: 6. This CDR3 is built from 17 residues. Germline CDR1 LGHNA, CDR2 YSLEER. The chain's CDR3 is CASSHLGTSGRGNEQFF. The CDR3 coding sequence is TGCGCCAGCAGCCACCTCGGGACTAGCGGGAGGGGGAATGAGCAGTTCTTC.

The chain links TRBV7-9 to TRBJ1-4, with unresolved D. CDR1 and CDR2 (germline): SEHNR, FQNEAQ (reference sequence). The CDR3 covers 13 residues. Trimming took off 2 bases at V and 9 bases at J, with 10 bases between the two ends. The CDR3 reads CASSLRVVKKLFF. CDR3 bases: TGTGCCAGCAGCTTACGGGTAGTGAAAAAACTGTTTTTT. The whole variable domain, filled in from reference TRBV7-9 and TRBJ1-4, reads DTGVSQNPRHKITKRGQNVTFRCDPISEHNRLYWYRQTLGQGPEFLTYFQNEAQLEKSRLLSDRFSAERPKGSFSTLEIQRTEQGDSAMYLCASSLRVVKKLFFGSGTQLSVL.

This chain uses TRBV5-1 with TRBJ2-7; 15 positions match TRBD2. The CDR3 is 18 residues long. V trimming: 1 base; J trimming: 2 bases; junction bases outside the gene matches: 7. Germline CDR1 is SGHRS and CDR2 is YFSETQ. The CDR3 protein is CASSLRTSGRAFAYEQYF. Here the CDR3 DNA reads TGCGCCAGCAGCTTGAGGACTAGCGGGAGGGCTTTCGCCTACGAGCAGTACTTC.

The V and J genes are TRBV29-1 and TRBJ1-1, with D perhaps TRBD1 (5 bases). The CDR3 covers 12 residues. Germline V gene sequence: CDR1 SQVTM, CDR2 ANQGSEA. Trimming removed 5 bases from V and 1 base from J, with 8 bases in between. This CDR3 is CSVLTGNTEAFF. The CDR3 nucleotides are TGCAGCGTTCTTACAGGGAACACTGAAGCTTTCTTT.

This clone was seen a single time. The chain carries TRBV27 and TRBJ1-5; TRBD1 might be the D (5 bases). CDR1 and CDR2 from the germline V gene are MNHEY and SMNVEV (reference sequence). This CDR3 is built from 16 residues. V was trimmed by 5 bases and J by 6 bases, leaving 20 bases between them. The CDR3 loop is CASSPQGGGRGQPQHF. The DNA of the CDR3 is TGTGCCAGCAGTCCCCAAGGCGGGGGGAGAGGTCAGCCCCAGCATTTT.

The chain joins TRBV5-1 to TRBJ2-1, with a tentative D call TRBD1 (5 bases). The V end was cut by 1 base, the J end by 8 bases, with 16 bases between. Germline V lookup: CDR1 SGHRS, CDR2 YFSETQ. This CDR3 is 15 amino acids long. CDR3 DNA sequence: TGCGCCAGCAGCTTGTGGCAGGGTCAAAACGATGAGCAGTTCTTC. This gives the protein CASSLWQGQNDEQFF.

The chain links TRBV18 to TRBJ2-3; TRBD2 matches 8 bases. With V trimmed by 5 bases and J by 8 bases, 15 bases remained unmatched. This CDR3 contains 16 residues. In germline, CDR1 is KGHSH, CDR2 LQKENI. This CDR3 reads CASSGGGTIVTSTQYF. CDR3 DNA sequence: TGTGCCAGCTCAGGCGGGGGGACTATCGTAACAAGTACGCAGTATTTT.

The chain carries TRBV25-1 and TRBJ1-1; TRBD1 matches at 12 bases. CDR3 length: 16 residues. Trimming at V came to 6 bases and at J to 2 bases, leaving 7 bases not matched to a gene. The germline gives CDR1 MGHDK, CDR2 SYGVNS. The DNA of the CDR3 is TGTGCCAGCAGACCGGGACAGGGGGCATTTAACACTGAAGCTTTCTTT. It codes for CASRPGQGAFNTEAFF.

CDR3 protein: CASSMGQFDYGYTF. The CDR3, as DNA: TGTGCCAGTAGTATGGGACAGTTCGACTATGGCTACACCTTC. The chain uses TRBV19 and TRBJ1-2, with 7 bases identical to TRBD1. V was pared by 3 bases and J by 3 bases, with 4 bases of the junction left unmatched. Germline V gene lookup returns CDR1 LNHDA and CDR2 SQIVND (reference sequence). The CDR3 is 14 amino acids.

V usage is TRBV5-5 and J usage is TRBJ1-2; D call uncertain. Germline lookup yields CDR1 SGHKS and CDR2 YYEKEE (reference sequence). The CDR3 is made up of 15 amino acids. The ends were cut back, 2 bases at V and 8 bases at J, with 19 bases in the middle. CDR3 bases: TGTGCCAGCAGCTTTCCCTCGACTCTGCAAGGCGGCTACACCTTC. Translated, it gives CASSFPSTLQGGYTF.

The chain employs TRBV7-9 and TRBJ1-2, with D tentatively TRBD1 (6 bases). This CDR3 is built from 15 residues. Trimming took off 3 bases at V and 4 bases at J, with 15 bases between the two ends. Per the germline V gene, CDR1 is SEHNR and CDR2 is FQNEAQ (reference sequence). CDR3 bases: TGTGCCAGCAGCTTCCCGACAGGCCAGTCCTATGGCTACACCTTC. Protein sequence: CASSFPTGQSYGYTF.

The chain has TRBV18 and TRBJ2-7; D call uncertain. Trimming removed 6 bases from V and 2 bases from J, with 14 bases in between. In germline, CDR1 is KGHSH, CDR2 LQKENI. The CDR3 has 14 residues. Here the CDR3 DNA reads TGTGCCAGCTCTAGGAGCACCGACCCCTACGAGCAGTACTTC. It yields the protein CASSRSTDPYEQYF. The full variable domain, in which reference TRBV18 and TRBJ2-7 provide the parts outside the CDR3, is NAGVMQNPRHLVRRRGQEARLRCSPMKGHSHVYWYRQLPEEGLKFMVYLQKENIIDESGMPKERFSAEFPKEGPSILRIQQVVRGDSAAYFCASSRSTDPYEQYFGPGTRLTVT.

V gene TRBV7-9 combines with J gene TRBJ2-5; 11 nucleotides align to TRBD2. With 1 base clipped from V and 4 bases from J, the junction kept 14 bases outside the gene matches. The CDR3 loop spans 19 amino acids. CDR1 and CDR2 (germline): SEHNR, FQNEAQ (reference sequence). The CDR3 coding sequence is TGTGCCAGCAGCTTAGGAGGCACTAGCGGGAGAGGGGGCCGAGAGACCCAGTACTTC. Its translation is CASSLGGTSGRGGRETQYF.

This clone was detected only a few times. CDR3 sequence (DNA): TGTGCCAGCAGGCAGCGGGGGATCTACAATGAGCAGTTCTTC. Its protein is CASRQRGIYNEQFF. J is TRBJ2-1 and V is TRBV2; 8 bases fit TRBD2. The CDR3 covers 14 residues. Germline CDR1 reads SNHLY; CDR2 reads FYNNEI. Trimming at V came to 6 bases and at J to 3 bases, leaving 4 bases not matched to a gene.

This chain joins TRBV9 and TRBJ1-2; 12 nucleotides agree with TRBD1. The CDR3 is 18 residues long. J gave up 2 bases and V 2 bases, and 10 bases lay outside the gene matches. CDR1 is SGDLS, CDR2 YYNGEE, per germline. CDR3 nucleotide sequence: TGTGCCAGCAGCGTCTTCTCCGGGACAGGGGGCCCGAACTATGGCTACACCTTC. Its protein is CASSVFSGTGGPNYGYTF.

V gene TRBV6-1 combines with J gene TRBJ2-5, with D unclear. V was shortened by 7 bases and J by 3 bases, with 15 bases between the two germline ends. Germline CDR1 MNHNS, CDR2 SASEGT. The CDR3 extends over 14 amino acids. The CDR3 here is CASNYEIGKETQYF. In DNA, the CDR3 is TGTGCCAGCAACTACGAAATAGGTAAAGAGACCCAGTACTTC.